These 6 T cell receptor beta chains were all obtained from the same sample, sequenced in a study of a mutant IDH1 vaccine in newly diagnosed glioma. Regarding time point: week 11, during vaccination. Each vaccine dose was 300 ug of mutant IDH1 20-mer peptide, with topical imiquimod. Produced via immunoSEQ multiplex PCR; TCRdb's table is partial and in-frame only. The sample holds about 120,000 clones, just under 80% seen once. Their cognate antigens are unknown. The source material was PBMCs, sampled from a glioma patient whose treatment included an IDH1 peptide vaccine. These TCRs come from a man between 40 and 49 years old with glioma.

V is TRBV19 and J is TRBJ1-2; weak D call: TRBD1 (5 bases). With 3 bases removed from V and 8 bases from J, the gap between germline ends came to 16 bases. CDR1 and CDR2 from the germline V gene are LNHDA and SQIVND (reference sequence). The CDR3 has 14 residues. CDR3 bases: TGTGCCAGTAGTATCCCGGGGACGCGAGAGGGCTACACCTTC. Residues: CASSIPGTREGYTF.

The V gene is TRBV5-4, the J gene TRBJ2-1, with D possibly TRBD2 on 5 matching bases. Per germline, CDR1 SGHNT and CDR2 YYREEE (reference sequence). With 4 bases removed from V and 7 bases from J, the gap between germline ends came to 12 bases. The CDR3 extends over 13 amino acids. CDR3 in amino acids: CASSPGIPNEQFF. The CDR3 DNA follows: TGTGCCAGCAGCCCGGGGATTCCTAATGAGCAGTTCTTC.

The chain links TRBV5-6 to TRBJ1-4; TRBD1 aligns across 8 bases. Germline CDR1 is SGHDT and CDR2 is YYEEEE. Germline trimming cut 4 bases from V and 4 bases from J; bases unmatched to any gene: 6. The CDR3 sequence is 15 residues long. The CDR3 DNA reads TGTGCCAGCAGCCAAAAGACAGGGGTTAATGAAAAACTGTTTTTT. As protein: CASSQKTGVNEKLFF.

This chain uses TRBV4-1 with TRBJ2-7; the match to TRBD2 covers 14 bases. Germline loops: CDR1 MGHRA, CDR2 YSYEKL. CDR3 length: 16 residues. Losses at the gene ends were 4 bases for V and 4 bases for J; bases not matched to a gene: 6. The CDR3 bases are TGCGCCAGCAGCCTGGGGACTAGCGGGAGATTTTACGAGCAGTACTTC. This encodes CASSLGTSGRFYEQYF.

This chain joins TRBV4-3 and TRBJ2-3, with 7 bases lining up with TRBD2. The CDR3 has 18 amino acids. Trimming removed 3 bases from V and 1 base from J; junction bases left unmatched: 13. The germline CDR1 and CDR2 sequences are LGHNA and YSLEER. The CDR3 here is CASSHVGSRLAGTDTQYF. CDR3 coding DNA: TGCGCCAGCAGCCACGTTGGATCTAGGCTAGCGGGCACAGATACGCAGTATTTT.

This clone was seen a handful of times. CDR3 region: CASNSGGWTYGYTF. The CDR3 DNA sequence: TGTGCCTCGAACTCGGGGGGGTGGACATATGGCTACACCTTC. The chain couples TRBV30 to TRBJ1-2, with TRBD1 as a possible D gene (5 bases). There are 14 residues in the CDR3. V shed 7 bases and J shed 5 bases, with 20 bases lying between them. The germline V gene has CDR1 GTSNPN and CDR2 SVGIG (reference sequence).